The entry below gives a single T cell receptor (beta chain) sequence along with its context. Other DNA variants within this sample encode the same CDR3. Trimming pared 3 bases from V and 9 bases from J, leaving 18 bases between. Germline values: CDR1 SEHNR, CDR2 FQNEAQ (reference sequence). The CDR3 has 15 residues. Data came from immunoSEQ multiplex PCR; TCRdb stores just in-frame clones and leaves some out. The table records around 45,000 clones, around 87% of them present only once. This sample is part of a study of memory CD8 T cells in hepatitis C reinfection. Study overall: HCV reinfection: RNA-positive following two negative tests at least 60 days apart. Peak reinfection sampling occurred 3 to 8 weeks after detected reinfection.

Indicated time point: peak reinfection, 3 to 8 weeks after reinfection detection. TCR sequencing was done directly ex vivo on sorted cells, without expansion in vitro. Total naive CD8 T cells were sorted as viable CD3+ CD8+ CD45RO- cells from a couple of donors. The chain has TRBV7-9 and TRBJ1-3; TRBD1 might be the D (6 bases). This clonotype was obtained from a man aged 18 to 30 with hepatitis C virus infection. The sequenced sample consisted of naive CD8+ T cells sorted from blood. CDR3 DNA: TGTGCCAGCAGCTTCCGCCGGACAGTGGAAAGCACCATATATTTT. Its translation: CASSFRRTVESTIYF.